This T cell receptor beta chain was observed in a study of early T cells in non-severe SARS-CoV-2 infection. This clonotype was recorded a few times. TCRdb ran MiXCR on the 5' RACE reads and lists one entry per CDR3 protein. Of about 56,000 distinct CDR3 sequences in the sample, over 9.5% are singletons; the top ten hold 5.5% to 7.5%. V trimming: 3 bases; J trimming: 4 bases; junction bases outside the gene matches: 20. The length of the CDR3 is 20 residues. CDR1 MNHEY and CDR2 SVGEGT come from the germline V gene. This chain connects TRBV6-2 or TRBV6-3 to TRBJ2-1; 8 bases fit TRBD2. The origin of this receptor is an adult who was a healthcare worker with PCR-confirmed SARS-CoV-2 infection or an uninfected control (not recorded which). The sequenced sample was whole blood. CDR3 DNA: TGTGCCAGCAGTTATCATCGTGCGGGCCCAGCGGGAGTGGGATACAATGAGCAGTTCTTC. It encodes CASSYHRAGPAGVGYNEQFF.